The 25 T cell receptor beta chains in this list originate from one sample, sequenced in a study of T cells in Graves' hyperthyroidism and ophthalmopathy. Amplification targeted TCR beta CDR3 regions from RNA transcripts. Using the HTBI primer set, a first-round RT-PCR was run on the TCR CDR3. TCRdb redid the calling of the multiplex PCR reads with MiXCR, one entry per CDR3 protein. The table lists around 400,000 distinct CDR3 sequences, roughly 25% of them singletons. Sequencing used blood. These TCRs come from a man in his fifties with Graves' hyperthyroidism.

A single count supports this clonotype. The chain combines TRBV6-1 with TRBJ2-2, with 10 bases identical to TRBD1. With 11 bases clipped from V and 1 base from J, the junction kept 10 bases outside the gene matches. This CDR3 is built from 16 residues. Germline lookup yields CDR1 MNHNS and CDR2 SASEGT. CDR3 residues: CACRRRDRGNTGELFF. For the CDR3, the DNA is TGTGCCTGCCGGCGAAGGGACAGGGGGAACACCGGGGAGCTGTTTTTT.

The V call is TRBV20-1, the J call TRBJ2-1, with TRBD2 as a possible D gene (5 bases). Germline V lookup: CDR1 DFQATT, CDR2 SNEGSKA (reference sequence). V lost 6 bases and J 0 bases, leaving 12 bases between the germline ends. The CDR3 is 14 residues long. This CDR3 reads CSAGVGASYNEQFF. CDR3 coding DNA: TGCAGTGCCGGGGTGGGAGCCTCCTACAATGAGCAGTTCTTC.

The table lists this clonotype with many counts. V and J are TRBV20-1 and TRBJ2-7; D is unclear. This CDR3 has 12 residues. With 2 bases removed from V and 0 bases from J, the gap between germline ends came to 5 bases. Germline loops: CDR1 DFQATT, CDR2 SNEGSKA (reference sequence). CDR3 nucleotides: TGCAGTGCTAGATTCAACTCCTACGAGCAGTACTTC. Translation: CSARFNSYEQYF.

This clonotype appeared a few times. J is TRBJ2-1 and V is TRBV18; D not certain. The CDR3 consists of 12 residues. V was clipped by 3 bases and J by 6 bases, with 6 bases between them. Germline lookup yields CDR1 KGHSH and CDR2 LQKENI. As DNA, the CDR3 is TGTGCCAGCTCACCCACGGGCAATGAGCAGTTCTTC. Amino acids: CASSPTGNEQFF.

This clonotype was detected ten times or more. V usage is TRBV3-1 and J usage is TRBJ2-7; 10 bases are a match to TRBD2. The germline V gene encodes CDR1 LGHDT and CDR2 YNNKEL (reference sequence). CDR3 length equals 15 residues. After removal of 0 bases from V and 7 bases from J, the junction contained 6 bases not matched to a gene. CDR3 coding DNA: TGTGCCAGCAGCCAAGAGTCAGCGGGAGGGCGGGAGCAGTACTTC. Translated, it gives CASSQESAGGREQYF.

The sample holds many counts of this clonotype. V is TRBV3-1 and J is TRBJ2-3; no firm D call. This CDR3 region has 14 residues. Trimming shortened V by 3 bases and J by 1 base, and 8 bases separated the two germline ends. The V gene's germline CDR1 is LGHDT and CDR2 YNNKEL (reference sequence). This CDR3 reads CASSQGIGTDTQYF. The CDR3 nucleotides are TGTGCCAGCAGCCAGGGTATCGGCACAGATACGCAGTATTTT.

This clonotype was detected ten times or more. Here the CDR3 DNA reads TGTGCCAGCAGTCCTTTTAGCGTACACAGGGGGCGAACTGAAGCTTTCTTT. Translating gives CASSPFSVHRGRTEAFF. The chain has TRBV28 and TRBJ1-1; 9 nucleotides agree with TRBD1. The V gene's germline CDR1 is MDHEN and CDR2 SYDVKM. The V gene end was trimmed by 5 bases and the J gene end by 5 bases; junction bases not matched to a gene: 15. The CDR3 contains 17 residues.

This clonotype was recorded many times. As DNA, the CDR3 is TGCAGTGCTAGATCCCTGGGGGCGGGCATAGATACGCAGTATTTT. Its protein product is CSARSLGAGIDTQYF. The V and J genes are TRBV20-1 and TRBJ2-3; D perhaps matches TRBD1 (6 bases). The V and J ends lost 2 bases and 5 bases respectively, with 17 bases between them. This CDR3 contains 15 residues. Per the germline V gene, CDR1 is DFQATT and CDR2 is SNEGSKA (reference sequence).

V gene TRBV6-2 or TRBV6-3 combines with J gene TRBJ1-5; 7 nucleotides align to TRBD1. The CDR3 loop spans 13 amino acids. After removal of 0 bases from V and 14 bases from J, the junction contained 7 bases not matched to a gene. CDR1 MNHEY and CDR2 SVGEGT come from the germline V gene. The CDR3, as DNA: TGTGCCAGCAGTTACTCAGTAGAAGGGACAGAGCATTTT. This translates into CASSYSVEGTEHF.

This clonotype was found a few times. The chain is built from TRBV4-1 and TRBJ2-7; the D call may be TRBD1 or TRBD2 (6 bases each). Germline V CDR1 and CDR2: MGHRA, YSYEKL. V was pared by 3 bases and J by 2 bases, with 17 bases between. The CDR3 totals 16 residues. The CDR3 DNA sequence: TGCGCCAGCAGCCAGTACCACAGGGACTCACCCTACGAGCAGTACTTC. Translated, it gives CASSQYHRDSPYEQYF.

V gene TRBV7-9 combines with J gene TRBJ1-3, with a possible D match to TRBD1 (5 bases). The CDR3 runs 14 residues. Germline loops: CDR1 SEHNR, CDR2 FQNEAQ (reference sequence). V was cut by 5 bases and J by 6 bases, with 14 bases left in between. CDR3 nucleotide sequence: TGTGCCAGCAGCCCAACGCGCAGGGTAAACACCATATATTTT. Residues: CASSPTRRVNTIYF.

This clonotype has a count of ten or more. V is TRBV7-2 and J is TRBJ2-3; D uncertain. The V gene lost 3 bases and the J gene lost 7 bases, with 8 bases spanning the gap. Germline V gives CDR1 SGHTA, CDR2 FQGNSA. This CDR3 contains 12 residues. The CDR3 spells CASSFIGHTQYF. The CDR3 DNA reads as TGTGCCAGCAGCTTTATCGGGCATACGCAGTATTTT.

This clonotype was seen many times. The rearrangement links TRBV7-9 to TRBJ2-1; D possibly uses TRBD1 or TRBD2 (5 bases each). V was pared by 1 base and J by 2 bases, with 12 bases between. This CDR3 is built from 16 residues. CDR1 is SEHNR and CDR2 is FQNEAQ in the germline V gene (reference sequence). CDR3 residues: CASSLDSLGAYNEQFF. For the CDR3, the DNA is TGTGCCAGCAGCTTAGATAGCTTGGGGGCCTACAATGAGCAGTTCTTC.

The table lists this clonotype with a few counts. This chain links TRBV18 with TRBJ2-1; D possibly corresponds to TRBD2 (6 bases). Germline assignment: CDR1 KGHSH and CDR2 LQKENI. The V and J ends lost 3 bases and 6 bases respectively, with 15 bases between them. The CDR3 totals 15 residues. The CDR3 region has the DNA TGTGCCAGCTCACCGACCGGGACTTCTTTCAATGAGCAGTTCTTC. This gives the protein CASSPTGTSFNEQFF.

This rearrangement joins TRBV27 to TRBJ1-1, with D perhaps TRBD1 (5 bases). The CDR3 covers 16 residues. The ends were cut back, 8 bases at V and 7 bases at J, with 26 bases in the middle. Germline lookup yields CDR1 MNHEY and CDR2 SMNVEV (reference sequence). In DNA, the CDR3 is TGTGCCAGCGGAACGAATGGGGGGAGGGAGAACGGTGAAGCTTTCTTT. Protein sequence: CASGTNGGRENGEAFF.

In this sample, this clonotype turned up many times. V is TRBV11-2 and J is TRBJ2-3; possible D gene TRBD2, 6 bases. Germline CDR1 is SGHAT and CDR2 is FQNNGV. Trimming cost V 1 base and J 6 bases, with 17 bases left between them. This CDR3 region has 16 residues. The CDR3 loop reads CASSLVVGGVLDTQYF. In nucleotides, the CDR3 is TGTGCCAGCAGCTTAGTCGTAGGCGGGGTTCTGGATACGCAGTATTTT.

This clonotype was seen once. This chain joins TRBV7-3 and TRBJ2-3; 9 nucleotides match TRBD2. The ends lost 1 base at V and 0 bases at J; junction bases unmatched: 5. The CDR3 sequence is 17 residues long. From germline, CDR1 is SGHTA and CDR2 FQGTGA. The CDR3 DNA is TGTGCCAGCAGCTTAAGTCTAGCGGGGACTAGCACAGATACGCAGTATTTT. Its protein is CASSLSLAGTSTDTQYF.

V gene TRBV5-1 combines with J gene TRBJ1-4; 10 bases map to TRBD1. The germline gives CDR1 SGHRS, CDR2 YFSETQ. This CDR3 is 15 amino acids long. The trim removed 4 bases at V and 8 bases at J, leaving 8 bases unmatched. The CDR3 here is CASSTSGTGEEKLFF. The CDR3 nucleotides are TGCGCCAGCAGCACATCCGGGACAGGGGAGGAAAAACTGTTTTTT.

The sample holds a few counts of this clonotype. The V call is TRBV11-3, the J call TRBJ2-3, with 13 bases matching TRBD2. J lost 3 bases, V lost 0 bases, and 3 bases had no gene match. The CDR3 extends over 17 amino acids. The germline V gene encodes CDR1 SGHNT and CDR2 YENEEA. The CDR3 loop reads CASSLDGLAGVTDTQYF. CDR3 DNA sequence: TGTGCCAGCAGCTTAGATGGACTAGCGGGAGTGACAGATACGCAGTATTTT.

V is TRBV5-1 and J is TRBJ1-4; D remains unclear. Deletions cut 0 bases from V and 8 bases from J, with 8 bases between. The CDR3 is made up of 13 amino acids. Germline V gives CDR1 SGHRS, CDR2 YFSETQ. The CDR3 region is CASSLANKEKLFF. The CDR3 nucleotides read TGCGCCAGCAGCTTGGCGAATAAGGAAAAACTGTTTTTT.

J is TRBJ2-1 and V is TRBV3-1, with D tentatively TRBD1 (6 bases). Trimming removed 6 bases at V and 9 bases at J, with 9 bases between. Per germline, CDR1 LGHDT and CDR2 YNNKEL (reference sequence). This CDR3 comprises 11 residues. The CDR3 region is CASRQGTEQFF. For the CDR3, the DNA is TGTGCCAGCAGGCAGGGGACTGAGCAGTTCTTC.

The CDR3 DNA is TGCGCCAGCAGCTTGGCTCCGGGGGTCTCCGGGGAGCTGTTTTTT. Its translation: CASSLAPGVSGELFF. This chain joins TRBV5-1 and TRBJ2-2; tentatively, D is TRBD2 (6 bases). With 0 bases removed from V and 6 bases from J, the gap between germline ends came to 12 bases. The germline V gene encodes CDR1 SGHRS and CDR2 YFSETQ. The CDR3 runs to 15 residues.

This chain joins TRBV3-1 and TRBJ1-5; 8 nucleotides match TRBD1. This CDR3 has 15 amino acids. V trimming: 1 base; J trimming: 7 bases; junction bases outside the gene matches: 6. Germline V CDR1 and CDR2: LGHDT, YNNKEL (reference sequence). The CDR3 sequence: CASSQATGEDQPQHF. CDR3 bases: TGTGCCAGCAGCCAAGCGACAGGGGAGGACCAGCCCCAGCATTTT.

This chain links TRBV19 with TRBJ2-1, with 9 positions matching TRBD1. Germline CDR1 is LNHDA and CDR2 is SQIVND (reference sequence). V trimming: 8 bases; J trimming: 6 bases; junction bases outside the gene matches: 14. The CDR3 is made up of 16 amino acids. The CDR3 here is CASSPSSGTGPNEQFF. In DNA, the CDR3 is TGTGCCAGTTCACCCTCCTCCGGGACAGGGCCCAATGAGCAGTTCTTC.

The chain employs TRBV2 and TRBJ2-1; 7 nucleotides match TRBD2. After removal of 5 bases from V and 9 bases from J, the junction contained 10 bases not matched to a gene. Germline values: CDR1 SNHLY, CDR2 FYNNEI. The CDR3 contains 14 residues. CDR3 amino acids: CASSIQAGLIEQFF. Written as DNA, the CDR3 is TGTGCCAGCAGTATTCAGGCGGGACTAATTGAGCAGTTCTTC.